The present T cell receptor (beta chain) was sequenced within a study of blood T cell repertoires in COVID-19. The assay was immunoSEQ multiplex PCR, and TCRdb's table has in-frame clones only and misses some. The sample includes around 240,000 clones, roughly 82% of them seen just once. The sample holds a few counts of this clone. This CDR3 spans 14 amino acids. Trimming cost V 3 bases and J 7 bases, with 10 bases left between them. Per the germline V gene, CDR1 is SGHAT and CDR2 is FQNNGV. This chain links TRBV11-2 with TRBJ1-6, with D unclear. This TCR came from a middle-aged woman who had recovered from COVID-19. Sequencing was carried out using peripheral blood. The CDR3 nucleotides read TGTGCCAGCAGCTTCCGAGAGGGCAATTCACCCCTCCACTTT. Translation: CASSFREGNSPLHF.